The 31 T cell receptor beta chains below all came from one sample that was sequenced in a study of vaccination effects on CD4 cells after COVID-19. The antigens for these receptors are not known. The data were produced by immunoSEQ multiplex PCR, yet TCRdb's version contains in-frame clones alone and is incomplete. The sample contains approximately 30,000 clones, roughly 73% of which appear only once. With the ViraFEST assay, the study expanded antigen-specific CD4+ T cells using viral peptide pools, then sequenced them. Isolation of CD4+ T cells took place after nine to ten days of culture. People in the vaccine group had not been infected with SARS-CoV-2 before, and their nucleocapsid antibodies were negative. The specimen was CD4+ T cells from PBMCs cultured with HCoV-NL63 spike peptides, collected before COVID-19 vaccination. These TCRs come from a human donor who received a COVID-19 vaccine.

V is TRBV5-1 and J is TRBJ1-6; the D is unclear. The V gene's germline CDR1 is SGHRS and CDR2 YFSETQ. Trimming left V 3 bases short and J 7 bases short, with 8 bases between. This CDR3 has 13 amino acids. As DNA, the CDR3 is TGCGCCAGCAGCTCGGTGGGGAATTCACCCCTCCACTTT. It is translated as CASSSVGNSPLHF.

The CDR3 nucleotides are TGTGCCAGCAGCCCACCCCCCGGACAGGGGGGCACTGAAGCTTTCTTT. As protein: CASSPPPGQGGTEAFF. The V and J genes are TRBV7-2 and TRBJ1-1, with 10 bases matching TRBD1. CDR1 SGHTA and CDR2 FQGNSA come from the germline V gene. CDR3 size: 16 residues. V trimming: 5 bases; J trimming: 4 bases; junction bases outside the gene matches: 10. Full variable domain (outside the CDR3, taken from reference TRBV7-2 and TRBJ1-1): GAGVSQSPSNKVTEKGKDVELRCDPISGHTALYWYRQSLGQGLEFLIYFQGNSAPDKSGLPSDRFSAERTGGSVSTLTIQRTQQEDSAVYLCASSPPPGQGGTEAFFGQGTRLTVV.

The gene calls are TRBV5-1 and TRBJ1-5; 7 nucleotides align to TRBD1. Germline V lookup: CDR1 SGHRS, CDR2 YFSETQ. The junction had 6 bases not matched to a gene; V was cut back by 2 bases and J by 4 bases. This CDR3 spans 15 amino acids. The CDR3 sequence: CASSLGQAPNQPQHF. The CDR3 DNA sequence: TGCGCCAGCAGCTTAGGACAGGCACCAAATCAGCCCCAGCATTTT.

The chain couples TRBV18 to TRBJ2-3; the D gene is possibly TRBD1 (6 bases). This CDR3 has 15 residues. Per germline, CDR1 KGHSH and CDR2 LQKENI. Trimming stripped 1 base from V and 8 bases from J, with 16 bases between. Here the CDR3 DNA reads TGTGCCAGCTCACCACAGGGGGTAGGAGACGCTACGCAGTATTTT. This translates into CASSPQGVGDATQYF.

This clone was found once. Here the CDR3 reads CATRRTSGVEELFF. The CDR3 nucleotides read TGTGCCACCAGGAGGACTAGCGGGGTAGAAGAGCTGTTTTTT. The chain recombines TRBV2 with TRBJ2-2, with TRBD2 matching over 12 bases. The ends lost 10 bases at V and 11 bases at J; junction bases unmatched: 11. The CDR3 has 14 residues. Germline lookup yields CDR1 SNHLY and CDR2 FYNNEI. The full variable domain, its missing parts supplied by reference TRBV2 and TRBJ2-2, is EPEVTQTPSHQVTQMGQEVILRCVPISNHLYFYWYRQILGQKVEFLVSFYNNEISEKSEIFDDQFSVERPDGSNFTLKIRSTKLEDSAMYFCATRRTSGVEELFFGEGSRLTVL.

The chain recombines TRBV5-4 with TRBJ1-2; possibly TRBD1 for D (5 bases). The germline V gene has CDR1 SGHNT and CDR2 YYREEE (reference sequence). The CDR3 has 13 residues. V lost 0 bases and J 2 bases, leaving 5 bases between the germline ends. This chain's CDR3 is CASSLDRNYGYTF. The DNA of the CDR3 is TGTGCCAGCAGCTTGGACAGGAACTATGGCTACACCTTC. Based on the CDR3 plus reference TRBV5-4 and TRBJ1-2, the full variable domain is ETGVTQSPTHLIKTRGQQVTLRCSSQSGHNTVSWYQQALGQGPQFIFQYYREEENGRGNFPPRFSGLQFPNYSSELNVNALELDDSALYLCASSLDRNYGYTFGSGTRLTVV.

The CDR3 is CASIWGTMNTEAFF. For the CDR3, the DNA is TGTGCCAGCATCTGGGGGACCATGAACACTGAAGCTTTCTTT. The rearrangement links TRBV6-5 to TRBJ1-1, with D maybe TRBD1 (5 bases). The CDR3 sequence is 14 residues long. V dropped 7 bases and J dropped 0 bases, with 12 bases sitting between them. CDR1 and CDR2 from the germline V gene are MNHEY and SVGAGI.

J is TRBJ1-2 and V is TRBV6-2 or TRBV6-3, with D perhaps TRBD1 (5 bases). The V and J ends lost 3 bases and 6 bases respectively, with 11 bases between them. The CDR3 sequence is 13 residues long. Germline assignment: CDR1 MNHEY and CDR2 SVGEGT. The chain's CDR3 is CASSYQGRDGYTF. In nucleotides, the CDR3 is TGTGCCAGCAGTTATCAGGGCCGGGATGGCTACACCTTC.

The chain couples TRBV15 to TRBJ2-7; TRBD1 aligns across 9 bases. J was trimmed by 2 bases and V by 6 bases; bases with no gene match: 5. CDR1 LNHNV and CDR2 YYDKDF come from the germline V gene (reference sequence). The CDR3 contains 14 residues. The CDR3 region is CATRKGQGTYEQYF. The CDR3 DNA reads as TGTGCCACCAGAAAGGGACAGGGCACCTACGAGCAGTACTTC.

This chain links TRBV30 with TRBJ2-1; 7 nucleotides match TRBD2. The V and J ends lost 4 bases and 3 bases, in that order; junction bases with no gene match: 6. Germline CDR1 and CDR2: GTSNPN and SVGIG (reference sequence). This CDR3 comprises 14 residues. CDR3 loop: CAWNMVAGYNEQFF. In nucleotides, the CDR3 is TGTGCCTGGAATATGGTAGCGGGCTACAATGAGCAGTTCTTC.

The J gene is TRBJ2-7, the V gene TRBV18, with D tentatively TRBD1 or TRBD2 (6 bases each). Deletions cut 5 bases from V and 0 bases from J, with 14 bases between. Germline V gene lookup returns CDR1 KGHSH and CDR2 LQKENI. The CDR3 is made up of 15 amino acids. The CDR3 loop reads CASSVQGGLSYEQYF. The CDR3 nucleotides are TGTGCCAGCTCAGTACAAGGGGGACTCTCCTACGAGCAGTACTTC.

This clone appeared a few times. The V and J genes are TRBV3-1 (or the pseudogene TRBV3-2) and TRBJ1-3; weak D call: TRBD1 (6 bases). This CDR3 has 14 residues. The V end was cut by 4 bases, the J end by 3 bases, with 10 bases between. From germline, CDR1 is LGHDT and CDR2 YNNKEL (reference sequence). Here the CDR3 reads CASSLGGGGNTIYF. The DNA for the CDR3 is TGTGCCAGCAGCCTCGGGGGCGGTGGAAACACCATATATTTT.

The genes are TRBV20-1 and TRBJ1-1; D gene uncertain. The CDR3 sequence is 11 residues long. CDR1 is DFQATT and CDR2 is SNEGSKA in the germline V gene (reference sequence). Trimming stripped 3 bases from V and 4 bases from J, with 6 bases between. The CDR3 coding sequence is TGCAGTGCTAGGTCCGGCACTGAAGCTTTCTTT. Residues: CSARSGTEAFF.

The V call is TRBV6-2 or TRBV6-3, the J call TRBJ2-7; TRBD1 agrees at 8 bases. The CDR3 covers 18 residues. V gave up 4 bases and J gave up 3 bases; unmatched junction bases: 17. Germline V lookup: CDR1 MNHEY, CDR2 SVGEGT. As DNA, the CDR3 is TGTGCCAGCAGTTTCATAGCACGGACAGGGCCGACGTACTACGAGCAGTACTTC. Translating gives CASSFIARTGPTYYEQYF.

By share of the sample, this clone is medium-sized (0.01 to 0.1%). The chain is built from TRBV5-1 and TRBJ1-5; D is perhaps TRBD1 (6 bases). V gave up 0 bases and J gave up 2 bases, with 9 bases separating them. This CDR3 has 15 residues. Germline V gene sequence: CDR1 SGHRS, CDR2 YFSETQ. The CDR3, as DNA: TGCGCCAGCAGCTTGGTGCCAGGGGGCAATCAGCCCCAGCATTTT. It translates to CASSLVPGGNQPQHF.

The chain links TRBV18 to TRBJ2-3; 9 nucleotides line up with TRBD2. This CDR3 is 16 amino acids long. The trim removed 1 base at V and 1 base at J, leaving 3 bases unmatched. The V gene's germline CDR1 is KGHSH and CDR2 LQKENI. CDR3 nucleotides: TGTGCCAGCTCACCACTAGCGGGGGCCCGCACAGATACGCAGTATTTT. Translating it yields CASSPLAGARTDTQYF.

This chain connects TRBV27 to TRBJ2-1; 9 bases line up with TRBD1. The germline gives CDR1 MNHEY, CDR2 SMNVEV (reference sequence). The V gene end was trimmed by 6 bases and the J gene end by 5 bases; junction bases not matched to a gene: 14. The CDR3 is made up of 17 amino acids. The CDR3 loop is CASSNGRGGTGNNEQFF. As DNA, the CDR3 is TGTGCCAGCAGCAATGGACGAGGGGGGACAGGGAACAATGAGCAGTTCTTC.

The CDR3 sequence: CASSSGYMNTEAFF. Here the CDR3 DNA reads TGCGCCAGCAGTTCAGGGTACATGAACACTGAAGCTTTCTTT. The chain links TRBV5-1 to TRBJ1-1; perhaps TRBD1 as D (5 bases). V dropped 5 bases and J dropped 0 bases, with 11 bases sitting between them. There are 14 residues in the CDR3. The germline CDR1 and CDR2 sequences are SGHRS and YFSETQ.

The J gene is TRBJ2-1, the V gene TRBV2, with D possibly being TRBD2 (6 bases). The CDR3 sequence is 14 residues long. Trimming shortened V by 6 bases and J by 2 bases, and 11 bases separated the two germline ends. Germline loops: CDR1 SNHLY, CDR2 FYNNEI. CDR3 region: CASSRLGPYNEQFF. The CDR3 bases are TGTGCCAGCAGCCGACTAGGACCCTACAATGAGCAGTTCTTC.

V usage is TRBV11-2 and J usage is TRBJ2-1, with D possibly TRBD1 on 5 matching bases. The germline CDR1 and CDR2 sequences are SGHAT and FQNNGV. The germline V and J ends were trimmed by 0 bases and 5 bases, with 11 bases remaining between them. This CDR3 contains 15 residues. Here the CDR3 reads CASSLDAGSHNEQFF. CDR3 nucleotides: TGTGCCAGCAGCTTAGATGCAGGGTCACACAATGAGCAGTTCTTC.

Notes on this clone: At one of its ends the junction is not consistent with the germline gene, which may arise from a read error. This chain uses TRBV7-7 with TRBJ2-5; D not certain. Germline values: CDR1 SSHAT, CDR2 FNYEAQ (reference sequence). The CDR3 sequence is 13 residues long. The CDR3 reads CASSAAPAETQYF. CDR3 nucleotides: TGTGCTAGCAGCGCTGCACCAGCGGAGACCCAGTACTTC.

The chain links TRBV4-2 to TRBJ2-3, with a possible D match to TRBD1 (5 bases). Germline V gives CDR1 LGHNA, CDR2 YNFKEQ. The ends were cut back, 2 bases at V and 2 bases at J, with 11 bases in the middle. The CDR3 is 15 residues long. For the CDR3, the DNA is TGTGCCAGCAGCCAAACAGGACCACCCACAGATACGCAGTATTTT. Translated: CASSQTGPPTDTQYF.

This clone was seen only a few times. The gene calls are TRBV4-2 and TRBJ1-1; D unresolved. The ends were cut back, 1 base at V and 0 bases at J, with 9 bases in the middle. The length of the CDR3 is 15 residues. The germline CDR1 and CDR2 sequences are LGHNA and YNFKEQ. The CDR3 spells CASSQVYLVNTEAFF. The CDR3 nucleotides read TGTGCCAGCAGCCAAGTTTACCTGGTGAACACTGAAGCTTTCTTT.

This clone was counted many times. The chain carries TRBV6-5 and TRBJ1-3; D remains unclear. The CDR3 is 13 amino acids. Trimming removed 2 bases at V and 2 bases at J, with 4 bases between. Germline CDR1 MNHEY, CDR2 SVGAGI. CDR3 DNA sequence: TGTGCCAGCAGTTACATACCTGGAAACACCATATATTTT. Encoded protein: CASSYIPGNTIYF.

The chain employs TRBV7-2 and TRBJ2-2; 8 nucleotides align to TRBD2. J lost 1 base, V lost 5 bases, and 3 bases had no gene match. The CDR3 totals 15 residues. Germline CDR1 is SGHTA and CDR2 is FQGNSA. The CDR3 spells CASSLSGRNTGELFF. The CDR3 DNA reads TGTGCCAGCAGCCTCAGCGGGAGGAACACCGGGGAGCTGTTTTTT.

J is TRBJ1-2 and V is TRBV28; D not certain. V lost 6 bases, J lost 1 base, and 12 bases lay in between. The germline gives CDR1 MDHEN, CDR2 SYDVKM. The CDR3 length is 14 residues. The CDR3 DNA is TGTGCCAGCAGATTGGCAGAGCTTAACTATGGCTACACCTTC. It specifies CASRLAELNYGYTF.

The chain links TRBV18 to TRBJ2-5, with unresolved D. The V gene lost 3 bases and the J gene lost 5 bases, with 7 bases spanning the gap. The length of the CDR3 is 12 residues. The germline CDR1 and CDR2 sequences are KGHSH and LQKENI. Here the CDR3 DNA reads TGTGCCAGCTCACCCCCGGCGGAGACCCAGTACTTC. Protein: CASSPPAETQYF.

The V and J genes are TRBV6-2 or TRBV6-3 and TRBJ2-7; 9 bases line up with TRBD1. The CDR3 has 15 amino acids. V dropped 0 bases and J dropped 0; count of bases not matched to a gene: 0. The germline V gene encodes CDR1 MNHEY and CDR2 SVGEGT. The CDR3, as DNA: TGTGCCAGCAGTTACTCGGACAGGGGCTCCTACGAGCAGTACTTC. Its translation is CASSYSDRGSYEQYF.

The rearrangement links TRBV27 to TRBJ1-2; D uncertain. Germline CDR1 MNHEY, CDR2 SMNVEV (reference sequence). The CDR3 length is 14 residues. Trimming pared 3 bases from V and 2 bases from J, leaving 10 bases between. The CDR3 sequence is CASSLGIGNYGYTF. CDR3 in DNA: TGTGCCAGCAGTTTGGGAATCGGGAACTATGGCTACACCTTC.

V usage is TRBV19 and J usage is TRBJ1-1, with D hard to call. V was trimmed by 4 bases and J by 1 base, leaving 10 bases between them. This CDR3 comprises 14 residues. Germline V CDR1 and CDR2: LNHDA, SQIVND (reference sequence). Here the CDR3 DNA reads TGTGCCAGTAGTACACAGACGAGGAACACTGAAGCTTTCTTT. Amino acid sequence: CASSTQTRNTEAFF. The full variable domain, in which reference TRBV19 and TRBJ1-1 provide the parts outside the CDR3, is DGGITQSPKYLFRKEGQNVTLSCEQNLNHDAMYWYRQDPGQGLRLIYYSQIVNDFQKGDIAEGYSVSREKKESFPLTVTSAQKNPTAFYLCASSTQTRNTEAFFGQGTRLTVV.

The CDR3 DNA reads as TGTGCCAGCAGCCAAGAAGATTGGCTTTCCTACAATGAGCAGTTCTTC. This encodes CASSQEDWLSYNEQFF. The genes are TRBV3-1 (or the pseudogene TRBV3-2) and TRBJ2-1; no clear D gene. Deletions cut 0 bases from V and 1 base from J, with 10 bases between. CDR3 length: 16 amino acids. Germline V lookup: CDR1 LGHDT, CDR2 YNNKEL (reference sequence).